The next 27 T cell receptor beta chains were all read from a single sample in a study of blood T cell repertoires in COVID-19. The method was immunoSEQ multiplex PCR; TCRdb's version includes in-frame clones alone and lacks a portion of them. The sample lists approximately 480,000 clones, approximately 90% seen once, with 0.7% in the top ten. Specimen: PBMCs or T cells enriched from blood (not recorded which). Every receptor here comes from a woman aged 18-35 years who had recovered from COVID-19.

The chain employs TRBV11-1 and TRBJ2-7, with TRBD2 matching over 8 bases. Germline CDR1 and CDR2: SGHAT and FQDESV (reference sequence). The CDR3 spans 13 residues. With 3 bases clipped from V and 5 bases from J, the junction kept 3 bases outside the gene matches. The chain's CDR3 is CASSLNGGDEQYF. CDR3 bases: TGTGCCAGCAGCTTGAACGGGGGGGACGAGCAGTACTTC.

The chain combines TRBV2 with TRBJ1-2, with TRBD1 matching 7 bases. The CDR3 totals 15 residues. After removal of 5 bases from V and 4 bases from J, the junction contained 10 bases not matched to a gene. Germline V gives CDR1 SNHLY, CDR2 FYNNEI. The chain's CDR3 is CASSPTGTELYGYTF. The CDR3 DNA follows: TGTGCCAGCAGTCCCACCGGGACAGAGCTCTATGGCTACACCTTC.

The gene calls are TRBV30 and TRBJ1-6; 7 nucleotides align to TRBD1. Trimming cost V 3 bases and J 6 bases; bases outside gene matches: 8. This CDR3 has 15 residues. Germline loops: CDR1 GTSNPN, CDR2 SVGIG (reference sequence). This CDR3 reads CAWRQEGQPNSPLHF. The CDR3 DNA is TGTGCCTGGAGACAGGAGGGACAGCCTAATTCACCCCTCCACTTT.

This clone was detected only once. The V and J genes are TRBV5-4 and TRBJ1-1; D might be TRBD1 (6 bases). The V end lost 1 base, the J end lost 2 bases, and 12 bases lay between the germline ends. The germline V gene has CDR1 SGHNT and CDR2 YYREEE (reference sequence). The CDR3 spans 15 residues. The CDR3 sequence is CASSLRATGNTEAFF. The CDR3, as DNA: TGTGCCAGCAGCTTGAGGGCGACAGGTAACACTGAAGCTTTCTTT.

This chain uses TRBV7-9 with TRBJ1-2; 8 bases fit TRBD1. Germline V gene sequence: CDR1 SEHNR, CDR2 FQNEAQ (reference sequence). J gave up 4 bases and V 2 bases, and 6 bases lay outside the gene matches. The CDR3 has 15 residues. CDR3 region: CASSLRAGGSYGYTF. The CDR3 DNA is TGTGCCAGCAGCTTAAGGGCAGGGGGCTCCTATGGCTACACCTTC.

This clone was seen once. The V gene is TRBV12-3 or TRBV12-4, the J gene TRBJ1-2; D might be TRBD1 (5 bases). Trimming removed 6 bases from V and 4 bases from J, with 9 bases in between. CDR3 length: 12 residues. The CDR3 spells CASRLGLYGYTF. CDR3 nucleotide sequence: TGTGCCAGCAGACTGGGGCTCTATGGCTACACCTTC.

CDR3 DNA: TGCGCCAGCAGCCTTGGAAGCGATAATTCACCCCTCCACTTT. It specifies CASSLGSDNSPLHF. The V and J genes are TRBV5-1 and TRBJ1-6; D is unclear. The CDR3 sequence is 14 residues long. Germline V gene data show CDR1 as SGHRS and CDR2 as YFSETQ. Trimming took 4 bases from V and 5 from J, leaving 10 bases between them.

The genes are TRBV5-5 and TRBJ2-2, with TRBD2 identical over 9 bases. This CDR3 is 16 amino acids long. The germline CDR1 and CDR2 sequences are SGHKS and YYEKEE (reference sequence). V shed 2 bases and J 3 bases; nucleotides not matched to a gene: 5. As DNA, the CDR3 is TGTGCCAGCAGCTTATCGAGCGGGGGGTACACCGGGGAGCTGTTTTTT. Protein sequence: CASSLSSGGYTGELFF.

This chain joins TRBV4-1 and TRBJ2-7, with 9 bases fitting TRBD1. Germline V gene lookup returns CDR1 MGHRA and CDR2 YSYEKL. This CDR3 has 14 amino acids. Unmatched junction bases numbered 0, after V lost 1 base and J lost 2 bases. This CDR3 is CASSQGQGAYEQYF. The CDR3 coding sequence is TGCGCCAGCAGCCAAGGACAGGGGGCCTACGAGCAGTACTTC.

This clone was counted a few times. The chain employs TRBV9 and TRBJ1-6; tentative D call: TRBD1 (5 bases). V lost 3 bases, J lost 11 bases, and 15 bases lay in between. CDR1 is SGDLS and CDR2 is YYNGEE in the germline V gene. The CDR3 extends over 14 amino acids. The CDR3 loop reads CASSEGSHLAPLHF. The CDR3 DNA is TGTGCCAGCAGCGAGGGGTCCCACCTTGCACCCCTCCACTTT.

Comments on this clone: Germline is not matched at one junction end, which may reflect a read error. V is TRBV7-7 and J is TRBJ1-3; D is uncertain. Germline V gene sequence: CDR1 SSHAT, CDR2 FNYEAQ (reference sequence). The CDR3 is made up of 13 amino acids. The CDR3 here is CASSSISGNTIYF. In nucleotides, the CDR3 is TGTGCTAGCAGTTCGATAAGCGGAAACACCATATATTTT.

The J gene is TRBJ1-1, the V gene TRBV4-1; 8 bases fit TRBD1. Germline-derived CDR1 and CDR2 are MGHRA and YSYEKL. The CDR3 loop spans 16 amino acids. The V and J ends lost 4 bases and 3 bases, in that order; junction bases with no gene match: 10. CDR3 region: CASSLSRGLRDTEAFF. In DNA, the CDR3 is TGCGCCAGCAGCCTTAGCAGGGGGCTGAGGGACACTGAAGCTTTCTTT.

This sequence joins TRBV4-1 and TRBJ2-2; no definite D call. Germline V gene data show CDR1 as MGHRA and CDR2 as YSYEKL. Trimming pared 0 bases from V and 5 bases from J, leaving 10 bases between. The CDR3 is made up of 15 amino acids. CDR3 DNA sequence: TGCGCCAGCAGCCAAGATCCCTACCTTACCGGGGAGCTGTTTTTT. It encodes CASSQDPYLTGELFF.

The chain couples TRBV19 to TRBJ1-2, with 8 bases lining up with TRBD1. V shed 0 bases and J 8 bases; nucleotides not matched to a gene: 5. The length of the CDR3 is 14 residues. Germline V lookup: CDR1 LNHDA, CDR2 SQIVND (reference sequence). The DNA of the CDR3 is TGTGCCAGTAGTATAGATGTGGGGACAGGCGGCTACACCTTC. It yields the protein CASSIDVGTGGYTF.

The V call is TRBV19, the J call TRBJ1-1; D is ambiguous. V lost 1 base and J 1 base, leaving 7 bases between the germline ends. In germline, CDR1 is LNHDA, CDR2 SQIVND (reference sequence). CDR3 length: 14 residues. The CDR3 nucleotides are TGTGCCAGTAGTATAGGGTCAGGGAACACTGAAGCTTTCTTT. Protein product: CASSIGSGNTEAFF.

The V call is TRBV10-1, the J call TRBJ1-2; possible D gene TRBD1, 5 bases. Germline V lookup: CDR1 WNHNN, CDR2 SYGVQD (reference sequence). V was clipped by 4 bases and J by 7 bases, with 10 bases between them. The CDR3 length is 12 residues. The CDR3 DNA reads TGCGCCAGCAGTGGGCCCGGGGGTGGCTACACCTTC. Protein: CASSGPGGGYTF.

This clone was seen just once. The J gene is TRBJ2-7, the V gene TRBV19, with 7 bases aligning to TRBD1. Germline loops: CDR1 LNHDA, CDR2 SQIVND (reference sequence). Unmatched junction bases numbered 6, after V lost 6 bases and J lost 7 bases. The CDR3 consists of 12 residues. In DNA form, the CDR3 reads TGTGCCAGTAGCCCACAGGGGAAAGAGCAGTACTTC. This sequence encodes CASSPQGKEQYF.

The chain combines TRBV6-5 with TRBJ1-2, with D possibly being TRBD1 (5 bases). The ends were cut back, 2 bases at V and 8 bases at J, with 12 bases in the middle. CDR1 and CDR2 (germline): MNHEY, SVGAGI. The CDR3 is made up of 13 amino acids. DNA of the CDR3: TGTGCCAGCAGTTACGCCAGGGATCGCGGCTACACCTTC. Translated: CASSYARDRGYTF.

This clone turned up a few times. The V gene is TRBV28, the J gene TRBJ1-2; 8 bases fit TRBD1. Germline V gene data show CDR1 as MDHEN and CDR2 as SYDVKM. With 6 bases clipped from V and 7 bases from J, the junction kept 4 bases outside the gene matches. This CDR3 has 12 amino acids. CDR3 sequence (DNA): TGTGCCAGCAGACTTACAGGGGGTGGCTACACCTTC. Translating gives CASRLTGGGYTF.

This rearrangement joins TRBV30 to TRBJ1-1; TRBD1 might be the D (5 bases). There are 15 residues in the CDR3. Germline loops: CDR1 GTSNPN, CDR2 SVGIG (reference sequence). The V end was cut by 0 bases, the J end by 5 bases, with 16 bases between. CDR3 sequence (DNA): TGTGCCTGGAGTGTACGGGGGAGGGTGGGTACTGAAGCTTTCTTT. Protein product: CAWSVRGRVGTEAFF.

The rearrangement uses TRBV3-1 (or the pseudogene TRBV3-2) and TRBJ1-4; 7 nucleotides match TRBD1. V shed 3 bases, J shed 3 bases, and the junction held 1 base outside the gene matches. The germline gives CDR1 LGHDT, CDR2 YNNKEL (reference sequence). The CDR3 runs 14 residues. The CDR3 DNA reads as TGTGCCAGCAGCCAGGGGACAGCTAATGAAAAACTGTTTTTT. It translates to CASSQGTANEKLFF.

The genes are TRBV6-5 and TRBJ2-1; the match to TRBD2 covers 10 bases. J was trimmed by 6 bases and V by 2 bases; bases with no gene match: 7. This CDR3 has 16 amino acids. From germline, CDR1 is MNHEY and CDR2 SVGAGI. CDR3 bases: TGTGCCAGCAGTTACAAAGGGAGCGGGGGGGCCAATGAGCAGTTCTTC. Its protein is CASSYKGSGGANEQFF.

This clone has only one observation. The CDR3 loop reads CASSIAGGLAKNIQYF. In DNA form, the CDR3 reads TGTGCCAGTAGTATAGCTGGCGGTCTAGCCAAAAACATTCAGTACTTC. The V gene is TRBV19, the J gene TRBJ2-4; D gene uncertain. Germline V gene sequence: CDR1 LNHDA, CDR2 SQIVND (reference sequence). V was clipped by 1 base and J by 0 bases, with 10 bases between them. The CDR3 is made up of 16 amino acids.

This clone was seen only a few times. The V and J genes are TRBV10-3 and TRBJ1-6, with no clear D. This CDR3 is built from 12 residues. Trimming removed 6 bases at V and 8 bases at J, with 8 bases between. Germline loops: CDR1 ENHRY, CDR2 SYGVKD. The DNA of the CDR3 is TGTGCCATCAGGTCAGAGGATTCACCCCTCCACTTT. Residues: CAIRSEDSPLHF.

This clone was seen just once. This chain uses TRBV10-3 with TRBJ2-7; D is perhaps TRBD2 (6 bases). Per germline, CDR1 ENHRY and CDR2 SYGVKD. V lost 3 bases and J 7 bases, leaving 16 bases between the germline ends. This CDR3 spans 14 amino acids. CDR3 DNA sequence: TGTGCCATCAGTGACTTGCGGGGCTACTCGGAGCAGTACTTC. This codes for CAISDLRGYSEQYF.

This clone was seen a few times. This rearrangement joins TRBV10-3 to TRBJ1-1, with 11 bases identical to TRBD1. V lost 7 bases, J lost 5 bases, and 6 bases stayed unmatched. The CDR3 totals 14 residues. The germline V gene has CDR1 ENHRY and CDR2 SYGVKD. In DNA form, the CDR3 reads TGTGCCATCACTAGGACAGGGGGCTCAACTGAAGCTTTCTTT. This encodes CAITRTGGSTEAFF.

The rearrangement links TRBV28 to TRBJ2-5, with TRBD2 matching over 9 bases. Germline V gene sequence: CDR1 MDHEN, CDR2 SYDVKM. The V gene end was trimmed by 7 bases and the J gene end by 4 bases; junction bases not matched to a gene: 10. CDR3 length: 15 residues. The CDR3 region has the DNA TGTGCCAGCACCCCTCGCGGGGGGGCTGTAGAGACCCAGTACTTC. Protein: CASTPRGGAVETQYF.